Following are 25 T cell receptor beta chains from one sample sequenced in a study of OX40 agonist ivuxolimab in advanced cancers. The protocol was immunoSEQ multiplex PCR, while the TCRdb copy is restricted to in-frame clones and leaves out a portion. The sample lists 45,000 to 65,000 clones, 65% to 80% occurring once. This specimen was CD4+ or CD8+ T cells sorted from blood, taken in a trial of the OX40 agonist ivuxolimab. The receptors stem from an adult with an advanced solid tumor such as melanoma, head and neck, liver or kidney cancer.

The chain joins TRBV18 to TRBJ1-5, with 9 bases aligning to TRBD1. The CDR3 totals 14 residues. With 3 bases clipped from V and 5 bases from J, the junction kept 2 bases outside the gene matches. Germline assignment: CDR1 KGHSH and CDR2 LQKENI. The CDR3, as DNA: TGTGCCAGCTCACCGGGACAGGGCGATCAGCCCCAGCATTTT. It yields the protein CASSPGQGDQPQHF. Looking up the rest from reference TRBV18 and TRBJ1-5 gives the full variable domain: NAGVMQNPRHLVRRRGQEARLRCSPMKGHSHVYWYRQLPEEGLKFMVYLQKENIIDESGMPKERFSAEFPKEGPSILRIQQVVRGDSAAYFCASSPGQGDQPQHFGDGTRLSIL.

This clone has only a few counts. This sequence joins TRBV10-2 and TRBJ1-5; 12 positions match TRBD1. This CDR3 contains 14 residues. Looked up from germline, CDR1 is WSHSY and CDR2 is SAAADI. J lost 6 bases, V lost 6 bases, and 3 bases had no gene match. CDR3: CASRGQGALQPQHF. DNA for the CDR3: TGCGCCAGCAGGGGACAGGGGGCTCTTCAGCCCCAGCATTTT.

J is TRBJ1-1 and V is TRBV5-6; D is unclear. The ends were cut back, 2 bases at V and 5 bases at J, with 19 bases in the middle. CDR1 is SGHDT, CDR2 YYEEEE, per germline. The CDR3 runs to 16 residues. The CDR3 region has the DNA TGTGCCAGCAGCTTCCGGACGGGATACTTGGGGACTGAAGCTTTCTTT. Its translation is CASSFRTGYLGTEAFF.

CDR3 region: CASSFVTSGTQGQYF. The CDR3, as DNA: TGTGCCAGCAGTTTTGTCACTAGCGGGACCCAAGGGCAGTACTTC. The V call is TRBV28, the J call TRBJ2-7, with 10 bases fitting TRBD2. The CDR3 runs 15 residues. V lost 3 bases to trimming and J lost 9 bases; unmatched junction nucleotides: 11. Germline V CDR1 and CDR2: MDHEN, SYDVKM.

The CDR3 nucleotides read TGTGCCAGCAGTTTATTTGGAACCCCGCCAGGCCACAATGAGCAGTTCTTC. Protein: CASSLFGTPPGHNEQFF. The chain recombines TRBV27 with TRBJ2-1; D remains ambiguous. Germline V gene sequence: CDR1 MNHEY, CDR2 SMNVEV (reference sequence). V lost 1 base, J lost 5 bases, and 18 bases lay in between. CDR3 length equals 17 residues.

This CDR3 reads CASSLGGTSGPLSYEQYF. The CDR3 nucleotides are TGTGCCAGCAGCTTGGGGGGGACTAGCGGGCCTCTCTCCTACGAGCAGTACTTC. V usage is TRBV5-4 and J usage is TRBJ2-7; 12 bases map to TRBD2. The CDR3 covers 18 residues. In germline, CDR1 is SGHNT, CDR2 YYREEE (reference sequence). V lost 0 bases and J lost 0; bases outside the gene matches: 7. Using reference TRBV5-4 and TRBJ2-7 for the parts outside the CDR3, the full variable domain is ETGVTQSPTHLIKTRGQQVTLRCSSQSGHNTVSWYQQALGQGPQFIFQYYREEENGRGNFPPRFSGLQFPNYSSELNVNALELDDSALYLCASSLGGTSGPLSYEQYFGPGTRLTVT.

The gene calls are TRBV28 and TRBJ1-6; D is unresolved. Germline CDR1 and CDR2: MDHEN and SYDVKM. Trimming removed 3 bases at V and 3 bases at J, with 9 bases between. CDR3 length: 15 amino acids. CDR3 bases: TGTGCCAGCAGTTTCCCGGGCCTCTATAATTCACCCCTCCACTTT. Encoded protein: CASSFPGLYNSPLHF. Drawing the rest from reference TRBV28 and TRBJ1-6, the complete variable domain is DVKVTQSSRYLVKRTGEKVFLECVQDMDHENMFWYRQDPGLGLRLIYFSYDVKMKEKGDIPEGYSVSREKKERFSLILESASTNQTSMYLCASSFPGLYNSPLHFGNGTRLTVT.

The V gene is TRBV28, the J gene TRBJ2-7; D not resolved. CDR1 and CDR2 from the germline V gene are MDHEN and SYDVKM. CDR3 length equals 13 residues. V was clipped by 6 bases and J by 0 bases, with 9 bases between them. CDR3 region: CASSSVGSYEQYF. The CDR3 DNA sequence: TGTGCCAGCAGCTCGGTGGGCTCCTACGAGCAGTACTTC.

The chain links TRBV19 to TRBJ1-1, with 11 positions matching TRBD1. V gave up 3 bases and J gave up 4 bases; unmatched junction bases: 4. This CDR3 has 15 amino acids. Looked up from germline, CDR1 is LNHDA and CDR2 is SQIVND (reference sequence). The CDR3 region is CASSMSGTGGTEAFF. The CDR3, as DNA: TGTGCCAGTAGTATGTCTGGGACAGGGGGCACTGAAGCTTTCTTT.

V gene TRBV19 combines with J gene TRBJ2-7; D may be TRBD1 or TRBD2 (6 bases each). The ends were cut back, 5 bases at V and 3 bases at J, with 20 bases in the middle. This CDR3 spans 16 amino acids. Germline V gives CDR1 LNHDA, CDR2 SQIVND (reference sequence). The CDR3: CASSSRGDTFFYEQYF. The DNA of the CDR3 is TGTGCCAGTAGTTCTAGGGGGGATACCTTCTTCTACGAGCAGTACTTC.

The chain is built from TRBV27 and TRBJ2-5, with D perhaps matching TRBD1 (5 bases). The ends were cut back, 5 bases at V and 4 bases at J, with 14 bases in the middle. Germline assignment: CDR1 MNHEY and CDR2 SMNVEV (reference sequence). The CDR3 totals 14 residues. The DNA of the CDR3 is TGTGCCAGCAGTAGAGGAAGGGGCACAGAGACCCAGTACTTC. Translating it yields CASSRGRGTETQYF.

This sequence joins TRBV5-6 and TRBJ1-3, with a possible D match to TRBD1 (5 bases). Trimming left V 2 bases short and J 4 bases short, with 13 bases between. CDR1 is SGHDT and CDR2 is YYEEEE in the germline V gene. This CDR3 is 15 amino acids long. DNA of the CDR3: TGTGCCAGCAGCTTTCAGGAGGGGTACGGAAACACCATATATTTT. Residues: CASSFQEGYGNTIYF.

The chain has TRBV28 and TRBJ2-7; 7 bases are shared with TRBD1. The CDR3 totals 13 residues. The V and J ends lost 10 bases and 5 bases, in that order; junction bases with no gene match: 11. Germline V gene sequence: CDR1 MDHEN, CDR2 SYDVKM. This CDR3 is CATSQGRAHEQYF. CDR3 bases: TGTGCCACCTCACAGGGGAGAGCTCACGAGCAGTACTTC.

The table lists this clone with a count of one. The chain employs TRBV27 and TRBJ2-3, with TRBD2 identical over 7 bases. After removal of 2 bases from V and 3 bases from J, the junction contained 2 bases not matched to a gene. CDR1 and CDR2 from the germline V gene are MNHEY and SMNVEV (reference sequence). The CDR3 loop spans 14 amino acids. The CDR3 sequence is CASSLRGRTDTQYF. As DNA, the CDR3 is TGTGCCAGCAGTTTACGCGGGAGAACAGATACGCAGTATTTT.

The chain has TRBV7-2 and TRBJ2-5; 10 nucleotides match TRBD2. The CDR3 has 16 amino acids. V dropped 1 base and J dropped 4; count of bases not matched to a gene: 6. Per the germline V gene, CDR1 is SGHTA and CDR2 is FQGNSA. The CDR3 region is CASSLVASGGGETQYF. The CDR3, as DNA: TGTGCCAGCAGCTTAGTCGCGAGCGGGGGGGGAGAGACCCAGTACTTC.

V and J are TRBV28 and TRBJ2-6; possibly TRBD1 for D (6 bases). With 8 bases removed from V and 0 bases from J, the gap between germline ends came to 14 bases. This CDR3 has 16 residues. The germline V gene has CDR1 MDHEN and CDR2 SYDVKM. CDR3 coding DNA: TGTGCCAGCGCGGGCCAGGGGTTCTCTGGGGCCAACGTCCTGACTTTC. Amino acid sequence: CASAGQGFSGANVLTF.

This clone was recorded only once. V gene TRBV9 combines with J gene TRBJ1-5, with 8 bases matching TRBD1. Germline V gene lookup returns CDR1 SGDLS and CDR2 YYNGEE. The CDR3 covers 14 residues. The V segment lost 3 bases and the J segment 3 bases; nucleotides outside the gene matches: 2. This CDR3 is CASSGTGTNQPQHF. CDR3 in DNA: TGTGCCAGCAGCGGGACAGGGACCAATCAGCCCCAGCATTTT.

This chain links TRBV9 with TRBJ2-1; no reliable D call. The V and J ends lost 7 bases and 9 bases respectively, with 8 bases between them. Germline values: CDR1 SGDLS, CDR2 YYNGEE. The CDR3 has 10 residues. The CDR3 sequence: CASALTEQFF. The CDR3 bases are TGTGCCAGCGCCTTGACTGAGCAGTTCTTC.

V usage is TRBV27 and J usage is TRBJ1-1, with 10 nucleotides matching TRBD1. The CDR3 has 13 residues. J lost 13 bases, V lost 4 bases, and 9 bases had no gene match. CDR1 and CDR2 (germline): MNHEY, SMNVEV (reference sequence). CDR3 residues: CASSSGGQGDGFF. In nucleotides, the CDR3 is TGTGCCAGCAGTTCCGGTGGACAGGGGGACGGTTTCTTT.

V and J are TRBV6-4 and TRBJ1-2, with D maybe TRBD1 (6 bases). The CDR3 sequence is 12 residues long. The germline V gene encodes CDR1 MRHNA and CDR2 SNTAGT. Trimming stripped 4 bases from V and 6 bases from J, with 9 bases between. The CDR3 loop is CASSGNRDGYTF. In DNA form, the CDR3 reads TGTGCCAGCAGTGGTAACAGGGATGGCTACACCTTC.

This rearrangement joins TRBV23-1 to TRBJ1-6; the D gene is possibly TRBD1 (5 bases). TRBV23-1 is an open reading frame whose function is uncertain. This CDR3 is 17 amino acids long. The V gene lost 0 bases and the J gene lost 1 base, with 10 bases spanning the gap. DNA of the CDR3: TGCGCCAGCAGTCAATCGGGGGGGGTTTCCTATAATTCACCCCTCCACTTT. Protein: CASSQSGGVSYNSPLHF.

This rearrangement joins TRBV19 to TRBJ2-7; 7 bases are shared with TRBD1. Germline loops: CDR1 LNHDA, CDR2 SQIVND (reference sequence). V dropped 5 bases and J dropped 6; count of bases not matched to a gene: 7. The CDR3 loop spans 13 amino acids. Here the CDR3 DNA reads TGTGCCAGTAGTTTCCTCAGGGGGACCGAGCAGTACTTC. It codes for CASSFLRGTEQYF.

This chain connects TRBV6-6 to TRBJ2-5, with D perhaps matching TRBD1 or TRBD2 (5 bases each). Per germline, CDR1 MNHNY and CDR2 SVGAGI (reference sequence). V lost 0 bases and J lost 4, with 12 bases in between. The CDR3 is 15 residues long. The CDR3 loop is CASSYSGTKGETQYF. CDR3 DNA sequence: TGTGCCAGCAGTTACTCGGGGACGAAAGGAGAGACCCAGTACTTC.

The chain uses TRBV6-5 and TRBJ2-7; D remains unclear. Germline V gene sequence: CDR1 MNHEY, CDR2 SVGAGI. Trimming took 0 bases from V and 2 from J, leaving 5 bases between them. The CDR3 extends over 13 amino acids. The CDR3 DNA reads as TGTGCCAGCAGTTACTCGGTCCCCTACGAGCAGTACTTC. Residues: CASSYSVPYEQYF.

The chain joins TRBV5-4 to TRBJ2-5, with 12 bases matching TRBD1. Germline V CDR1 and CDR2: SGHNT, YYREEE (reference sequence). The CDR3 is 16 amino acids. Losses at the gene ends were 5 bases for V and 4 bases for J; bases not matched to a gene: 9. The DNA of the CDR3 is TGTGCCAGCAGAATAGGGGGACAGGGGGCTCGAGAGACCCAGTACTTC. Protein product: CASRIGGQGARETQYF.